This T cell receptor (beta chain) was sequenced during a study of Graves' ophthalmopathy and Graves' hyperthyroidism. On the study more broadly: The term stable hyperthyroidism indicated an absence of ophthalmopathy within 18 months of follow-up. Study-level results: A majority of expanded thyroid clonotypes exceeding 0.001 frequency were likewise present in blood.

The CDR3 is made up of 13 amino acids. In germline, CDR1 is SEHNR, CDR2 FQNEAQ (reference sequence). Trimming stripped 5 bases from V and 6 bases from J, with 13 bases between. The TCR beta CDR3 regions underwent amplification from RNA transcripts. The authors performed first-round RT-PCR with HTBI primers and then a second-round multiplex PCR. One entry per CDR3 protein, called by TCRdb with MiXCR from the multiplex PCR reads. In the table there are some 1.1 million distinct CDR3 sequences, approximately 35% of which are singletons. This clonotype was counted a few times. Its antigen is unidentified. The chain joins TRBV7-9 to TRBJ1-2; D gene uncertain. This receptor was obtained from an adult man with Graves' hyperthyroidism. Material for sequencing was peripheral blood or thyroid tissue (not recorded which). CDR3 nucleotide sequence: TGTGCCAGCAGCCCCGCGGTTCGGGATGGCTACACCTTC. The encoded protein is CASSPAVRDGYTF.